Listed here are 3 T cell receptor beta chains from one sample, sequenced in a study of blood T cell repertoires in COVID-19. Profiled with immunoSEQ multiplex PCR; TCRdb holds only in-frame clones, not every one. There are over 120,000 clones in the sample; roughly 76% occur only once, and about 9.4% lies in the top ten. The sequenced sample was peripheral blood. These receptors originate from a woman aged 50 to 60 with active or convalescent COVID-19.

The table lists this clone with a few counts. The chain joins TRBV18 to TRBJ1-1; tentatively, D is TRBD1 (5 bases). The CDR3 totals 16 residues. The ends were cut back, 1 base at V and 5 bases at J, with 17 bases in the middle. CDR1 KGHSH and CDR2 LQKENI come from the germline V gene. For the CDR3, the DNA is TGTGCCAGCTCACCACGCGTCGCCAGGGAGGGGACTGAAGCTTTCTTT. Its translation is CASSPRVAREGTEAFF.

This clone was found once. A clone one base away is much larger, so this may be a read error. This chain joins TRBV30 and TRBJ2-2, with a possible D match to TRBD1 (6 bases). Per germline, CDR1 GTSNPN and CDR2 SVGIG (reference sequence). The CDR3 runs to 13 residues. V was clipped by 1 base and J by 4 bases, with 7 bases between them. DNA for the CDR3: TGTGCCTGGAGTGGAGGGGGCACCGGGGAGCTGTTTTTT. This translates into CAWSGGGTGELFF.

Of note for this clone: At one of its ends the junction is not consistent with the germline gene, which may arise from a read error. This chain connects TRBV5-1 to TRBJ1-1; tentative D call: TRBD1 (6 bases). The germline V gene encodes CDR1 SGHRS and CDR2 YFSETQ. This CDR3 is 15 amino acids long. Written as DNA, the CDR3 is TGCGCCAGCAGCTCCGCCGGGACAAAGAACACTGAAACTTTCTTT. This codes for CASSSAGTKNTETFF. Supplemented by reference TRBV5-1 and TRBJ1-1, the full variable domain reads KAGVTQTPRYLIKTRGQQVTLSCSPISGHRSVSWYQQTPGQGLQFLFEYFSETQRNKGNFPGRFSGRQFSNSRSEMNVSTLELGDSALYLCASSSAGTKNTETFFGQGTRLTVV.